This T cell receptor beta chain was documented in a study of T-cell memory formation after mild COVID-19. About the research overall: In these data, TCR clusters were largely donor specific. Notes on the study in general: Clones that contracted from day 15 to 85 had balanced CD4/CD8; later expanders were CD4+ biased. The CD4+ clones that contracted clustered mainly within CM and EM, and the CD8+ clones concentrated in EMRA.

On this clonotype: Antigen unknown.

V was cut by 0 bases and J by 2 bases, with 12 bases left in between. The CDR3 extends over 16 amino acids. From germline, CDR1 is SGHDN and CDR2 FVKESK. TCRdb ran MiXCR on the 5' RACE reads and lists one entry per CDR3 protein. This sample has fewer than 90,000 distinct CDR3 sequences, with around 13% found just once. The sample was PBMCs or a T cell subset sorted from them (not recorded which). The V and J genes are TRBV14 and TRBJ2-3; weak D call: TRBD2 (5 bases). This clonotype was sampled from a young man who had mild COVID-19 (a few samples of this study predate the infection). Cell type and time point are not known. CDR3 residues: CASSQDTEVYTDTQYF. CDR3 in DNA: TGTGCCAGCAGCCAAGATACGGAGGTTTACACAGATACGCAGTATTTT.